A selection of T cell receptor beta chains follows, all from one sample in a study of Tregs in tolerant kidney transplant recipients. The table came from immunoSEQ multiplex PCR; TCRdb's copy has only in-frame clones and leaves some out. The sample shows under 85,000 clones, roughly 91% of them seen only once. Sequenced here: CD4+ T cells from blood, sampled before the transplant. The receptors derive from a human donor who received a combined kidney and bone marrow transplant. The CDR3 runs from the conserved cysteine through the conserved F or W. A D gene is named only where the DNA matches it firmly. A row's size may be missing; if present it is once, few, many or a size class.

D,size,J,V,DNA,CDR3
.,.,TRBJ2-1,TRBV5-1,TGCGCCAGCAGCAGTACACCTTCGACGAGGGGGTACAATGAGCAGTTCTTC,CASSSTPSTRGYNEQFF
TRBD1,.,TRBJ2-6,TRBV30,TGTGCCTGGAAGAAGCCAGGGGGTTCTGGGGCCAACGTCCTGACTTTC,CAWKKPGGSGANVLTF
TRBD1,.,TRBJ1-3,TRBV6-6,TGTGCCAGTATACAGGGGGACCTACCCTCTGGAAACACCATATATTTT,CASIQGDLPSGNTIYF
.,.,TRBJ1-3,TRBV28,TGTGCCAGCACCCTGGAGGGAAACACCATATATTTT,CASTLEGNTIYF
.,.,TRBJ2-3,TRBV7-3,TGTGCCAGCAGCTTAACTAGCGGAGTCCGCACAGATACGCAGTATTTT,CASSLTSGVRTDTQYF
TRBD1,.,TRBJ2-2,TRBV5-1,TGCGCCAGCAGCTTCACCCCGGGACAGGTGAACACCGGGGAGCTGTTTTTT,CASSFTPGQVNTGELFF
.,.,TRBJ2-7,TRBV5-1,TGCGCCAGCAGCTTGGCCGTAAACTCCTACGAGCAGTACTTC,CASSLAVNSYEQYF
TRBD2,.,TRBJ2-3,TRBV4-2,TGTGCCAGCAGCCAAGATCCAGCGGGAGGGCTAGCAGATACGCAGTATTTT,CASSQDPAGGLADTQYF
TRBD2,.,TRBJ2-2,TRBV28,TGTGCCAGCGAGGGTCCTAGCGGAGCCACCGGGGAGCTGTTTTTT,CASEGPSGATGELFF
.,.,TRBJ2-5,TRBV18,TGTGCCAGCTCACCACGGGGAGGAGAGACCCAGTACTTC,CASSPRGGETQYF
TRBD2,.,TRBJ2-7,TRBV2,TGTGCCAGCAGCTCCGGGACTAGCGGGATTTCACGGTACGAGCAGTACTTC,CASSSGTSGISRYEQYF
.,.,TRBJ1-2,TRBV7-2,TGTGCCAGCAGCTTAAGGCGGTTAGCTAACTATGGCTACACCTTC,CASSLRRLANYGYTF
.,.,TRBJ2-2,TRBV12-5,TGTGCTAGTGGTTTGACGACAGGCGCGAACACCGGGGAGCTGTTTTTT,CASGLTTGANTGELFF
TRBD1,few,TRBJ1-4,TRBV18,TGTGCCAGCTCACCGGGGACAGCAGAAAAACTGTTTTTT,CASSPGTAEKLFF
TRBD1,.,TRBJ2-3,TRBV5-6,TGTGCCAGCAGCCGAGGACAGGGGGCCGGCACAGATACGCAGTATTTT,CASSRGQGAGTDTQYF
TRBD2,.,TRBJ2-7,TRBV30,TGTGCCTGGAGTAGCGGGGGCGTCTCCGAGCAGTACTTC,CAWSSGGVSEQYF